Below, 28 T cell receptor beta chains from the same sample are listed, as sequenced in a study of blood T cell repertoires in COVID-19. Produced via immunoSEQ multiplex PCR; TCRdb's table is partial and in-frame only. The sample records about 80,000 clones, 75% to 90% being singletons. Sample: peripheral blood. The receptor set was obtained from a human donor in a cohort sampled during active COVID-19.

The chain carries TRBV11-3 and TRBJ2-5, with D possibly matching TRBD2 (7 bases). Trimming pared 5 bases from V and 5 bases from J, leaving 18 bases between. The CDR3 has 15 residues. Germline CDR1 is SGHNT and CDR2 is YENEEA. The CDR3 nucleotides read TGTGCCAGCAGCCCGGGGGGCCGACAGGCTGAGACCCAGTACTTC. Encoded protein: CASSPGGRQAETQYF.

The chain is built from TRBV10-1 and TRBJ2-3; 7 positions agree with TRBD1. CDR3 length: 14 residues. J was trimmed by 0 bases and V by 5 bases; bases with no gene match: 2. CDR1 is WNHNN, CDR2 SYGVQD, per germline (reference sequence). CDR3 in DNA: TGCGCCAGCAGTCGACAGGGAAGCACAGATACGCAGTATTTT. This translates into CASSRQGSTDTQYF.

The chain is built from TRBV11-3 and TRBJ2-2, with 8 positions matching TRBD1. The V segment lost 5 bases and the J segment 8 bases; nucleotides outside the gene matches: 19. Germline CDR1 is SGHNT and CDR2 is YENEEA. This CDR3 comprises 18 residues. The CDR3 DNA sequence: TGTGCCAGCAGCAACACGTACGAGGACAGGGAATATACGGGGGAGCTGTTTTTT. As protein: CASSNTYEDREYTGELFF.

The V call is TRBV28, the J call TRBJ2-7; 7 bases are a match to TRBD1. This CDR3 has 15 residues. With 7 bases clipped from V and 0 bases from J, the junction kept 9 bases outside the gene matches. Germline-derived CDR1 and CDR2 are MDHEN and SYDVKM. CDR3 sequence (DNA): TGTGCCAGCAAGCCTCAGGGGGAAGGCTCCTACGAGCAGTACTTC. Its translation: CASKPQGEGSYEQYF.

The gene calls are TRBV9 and TRBJ2-3, with TRBD2 as a possible D gene (6 bases). The V gene lost 3 bases and the J gene lost 7 bases, with 21 bases spanning the gap. Germline loops: CDR1 SGDLS, CDR2 YYNGEE. The CDR3 consists of 16 residues. CDR3 amino acids: CASSASGAAATNTQYF. The CDR3 DNA is TGTGCCAGCAGCGCTTCGGGAGCCGCCGCTACTAATACGCAGTATTTT.

This clone was seen only once. The chain employs TRBV2 and TRBJ1-4; the D gene is possibly TRBD1 (6 bases). Trimming took 5 bases from V and 8 from J, leaving 15 bases between them. Germline assignment: CDR1 SNHLY and CDR2 FYNNEI. This CDR3 is 14 amino acids long. CDR3 residues: CASSTGTWEEKLFF. The CDR3 DNA reads TGTGCCAGCAGTACCGGGACATGGGAGGAAAAACTGTTTTTT.

The V gene is TRBV6-5, the J gene TRBJ1-1; D not certain. Trimming left V 0 bases short and J 5 bases short, with 16 bases between. The CDR3 has 16 amino acids. Germline V gene lookup returns CDR1 MNHEY and CDR2 SVGAGI. The CDR3 loop reads CASSYSSRRGGTEAFF. The CDR3 DNA reads as TGTGCCAGCAGTTACTCGAGCAGGCGGGGAGGGACTGAAGCTTTCTTT.

The rearrangement uses TRBV7-9 and TRBJ2-3; D may be TRBD2 (7 bases). CDR3 length equals 16 residues. Between the trimmed V and J ends, which lost 5 bases and 0 bases, there was a span of 15 bases. CDR1 and CDR2 from the germline V gene are SEHNR and FQNEAQ (reference sequence). CDR3 residues: CASSPLGGLSTDTQYF. The CDR3 DNA reads as TGTGCCAGCAGCCCCCTAGGGGGACTAAGCACAGATACGCAGTATTTT.

With regard to this clone: Different DNA sequences within this sample yield the same CDR3. The chain employs TRBV7-9 and TRBJ2-1; perhaps TRBD1 as D (5 bases). V gave up 5 bases and J gave up 6 bases, with 11 bases separating them. Germline assignment: CDR1 SEHNR and CDR2 FQNEAQ (reference sequence). This CDR3 comprises 13 residues. CDR3 residues: CASSPSGANEQFF. The CDR3 coding sequence is TGTGCCAGCAGCCCTTCTGGGGCCAATGAGCAGTTCTTC. Drawing the rest from reference TRBV7-9 and TRBJ2-1, the complete variable domain is DTGVSQNPRHKITKRGQNVTFRCDPISEHNRLYWYRQTLGQGPEFLTYFQNEAQLEKSRLLSDRFSAERPKGSFSTLEIQRTEQGDSAMYLCASSPSGANEQFFGPGTRLTVL.

The gene calls are TRBV7-2 and TRBJ1-2, with no clear D. The germline gives CDR1 SGHTA, CDR2 FQGNSA. V was pared by 0 bases and J by 8 bases, with 10 bases between. CDR3 length equals 13 residues. The CDR3 region has the DNA TGTGCCAGCAGCTTAGCCAGAGCGGGAGGCTACACCTTC. Its translation: CASSLARAGGYTF.

The chain's CDR3 is CASSIVWGLGNEKLFF. In DNA form, the CDR3 reads TGTGCCAGTAGTATAGTTTGGGGACTGGGAAATGAAAAACTGTTTTTT. The chain links TRBV19 to TRBJ1-4; D perhaps matches TRBD1 (5 bases). Trimming cost V 1 base and J 5 bases, with 14 bases left between them. The germline V gene has CDR1 LNHDA and CDR2 SQIVND (reference sequence). CDR3 length: 16 amino acids.

This clone was recorded only once. V usage is TRBV18 and J usage is TRBJ2-7; D possibly corresponds to TRBD2 (5 bases). The CDR3 consists of 14 residues. Germline V lookup: CDR1 KGHSH, CDR2 LQKENI. Trimming removed 2 bases from V and 4 bases from J, with 12 bases in between. CDR3 sequence: CASSPGRVSYEQYF. The CDR3 DNA is TGTGCCAGCTCACCAGGGAGAGTTTCGTACGAGCAGTACTTC.

The chain carries TRBV7-3 and TRBJ2-3; 13 positions agree with TRBD2. The CDR3 has 15 residues. With V trimmed by 5 bases and J by 6 bases, 5 bases remained unmatched. Germline CDR1 reads SGHTA; CDR2 reads FQGTGA. The CDR3 here is CASSPTSGGVDTQYF. Here the CDR3 DNA reads TGTGCCAGCAGCCCTACTAGCGGGGGGGTTGATACGCAGTATTTT.

The chain recombines TRBV7-8 with TRBJ2-1; a weak D match, TRBD2 (5 bases). Germline V gene lookup returns CDR1 SGHVS and CDR2 FQNEAQ. This CDR3 comprises 12 residues. V was pared by 5 bases and J by 11 bases, with 13 bases between. The CDR3 nucleotides read TGTGCCAGCAGCCCAATCGGGGTCAAGCAGTTCTTC. Its protein is CASSPIGVKQFF.

This clone has only one observation. This chain links TRBV7-3 with TRBJ2-1; D not resolved. The CDR3 has 13 amino acids. Germline CDR1 is SGHTA and CDR2 is FQGTGA. V was pared by 0 bases and J by 8 bases, with 8 bases between. For the CDR3, the DNA is TGTGCCAGCAGCTTAACACGGTCCCATGAGCAGTTCTTC. The encoded protein is CASSLTRSHEQFF.

The gene calls are TRBV29-1 and TRBJ1-2; 7 bases are shared with TRBD1. Per the germline V gene, CDR1 is SQVTM and CDR2 is ANQGSEA. There are 11 residues in the CDR3. With V trimmed by 8 bases and J by 8 bases, 8 bases remained unmatched. CDR3 region: CSSFGQEGYTF. CDR3 nucleotide sequence: TGCAGCTCTTTCGGACAGGAGGGCTACACCTTC.

This rearrangement joins TRBV11-2 to TRBJ1-2; TRBD1 matches at 9 bases. The CDR3 covers 13 residues. Germline V gene data show CDR1 as SGHAT and CDR2 as FQNNGV. The trim removed 7 bases at V and 6 bases at J, leaving 6 bases unmatched. CDR3 amino acids: CASTIDRGDGYTF. CDR3 in DNA: TGTGCCAGCACCATCGACAGGGGGGATGGCTACACCTTC.

The chain combines TRBV7-2 with TRBJ2-7, with 8 positions matching TRBD1. The CDR3 contains 14 residues. Germline values: CDR1 SGHTA, CDR2 FQGNSA. V was pared by 6 bases and J by 1 base, with 5 bases of the junction left unmatched. CDR3 DNA sequence: TGTGCCAGCAGGTCGACAGGGGCGTCCTACGAGCAGTACTTC. It codes for CASRSTGASYEQYF.

The table lists this clone with a count of one. The rearrangement joins TRBV4-1 to TRBJ2-5, with 13 bases matching TRBD2. This CDR3 comprises 17 residues. Per germline, CDR1 MGHRA and CDR2 YSYEKL. J gave up 4 bases and V 2 bases, and 7 bases lay outside the gene matches. The DNA of the CDR3 is TGCGCCAGCAGCCAACCTACTAGCGGGGGGGCCGGAGAGACCCAGTACTTC. It codes for CASSQPTSGGAGETQYF.

The CDR3 region has the DNA TGTGCCAGCAGCTCTCGGACTAGCGGGGGCTTCTCGGCCCAGTACTTC. Translated: CASSSRTSGGFSAQYF. The rearrangement links TRBV5-4 to TRBJ2-5; 13 bases are a match to TRBD2. From germline, CDR1 is SGHNT and CDR2 YYREEE (reference sequence). Germline trimming cut 3 bases from V and 9 bases from J; bases unmatched to any gene: 11. The CDR3 is 16 residues long.

V usage is TRBV15 and J usage is TRBJ2-4, with 7 bases matching TRBD1. The germline CDR1 and CDR2 sequences are LNHNV and YYDKDF (reference sequence). The trim removed 3 bases at V and 9 bases at J, leaving 8 bases unmatched. The CDR3 extends over 14 amino acids. The CDR3 here is CATSSGDSHGIQYF. CDR3 bases: TGTGCCACCAGCAGCGGGGACAGTCACGGCATTCAGTACTTC.

The chain combines TRBV5-4 with TRBJ2-7; the match to TRBD1 covers 10 bases. The CDR3 has 15 residues. Germline CDR1 SGHNT, CDR2 YYREEE (reference sequence). Unmatched junction bases numbered 8, after V lost 1 base and J lost 7 bases. Here the CDR3 reads CASSLPTGGLGEQYF. The CDR3 DNA sequence: TGTGCCAGCAGCTTGCCGACAGGGGGCTTGGGGGAGCAGTACTTC. The whole variable domain, remainder taken from reference TRBV5-4 and TRBJ2-7, is ETGVTQSPTHLIKTRGQQVTLRCSSQSGHNTVSWYQQALGQGPQFIFQYYREEENGRGNFPPRFSGLQFPNYSSELNVNALELDDSALYLCASSLPTGGLGEQYFGPGTRLTVT.

J is TRBJ1-6 and V is TRBV5-6, with D tentatively TRBD1 (5 bases). CDR1 is SGHDT, CDR2 YYEEEE, per germline. The CDR3 contains 16 residues. Deletions cut 0 bases from V and 1 base from J, with 8 bases between. In DNA, the CDR3 is TGTGCCAGCAGCTTGGGGCAGGGTTCCTATAATTCACCCCTCCACTTT. Its translation: CASSLGQGSYNSPLHF.

This chain links TRBV5-1 with TRBJ2-2; 7 bases align to TRBD1. Germline values: CDR1 SGHRS, CDR2 YFSETQ. V lost 4 bases and J lost 4; bases outside the gene matches: 10. The CDR3 runs 16 residues. The CDR3 DNA is TGCGCCAGCAGCGTGGCGACAGGGCAAGGCACCGGGGAGCTGTTTTTT. Its translation: CASSVATGQGTGELFF. The full variable domain, with the rest looked up from reference TRBV5-1 and TRBJ2-2, is KAGVTQTPRYLIKTRGQQVTLSCSPISGHRSVSWYQQTPGQGLQFLFEYFSETQRNKGNFPGRFSGRQFSNSRSEMNVSTLELGDSALYLCASSVATGQGTGELFFGEGSRLTVL.

The chain joins TRBV23-1 to TRBJ1-6; no clear D gene. TRBV23-1 qualifies as an ORF whose function is uncertain. Trimming left V 2 bases short and J 2 bases short, with 19 bases between. The CDR3 is made up of 19 amino acids. This CDR3 reads CASSQRRDTNSPYNSPLHF. The CDR3 DNA reads as TGCGCCAGCAGTCAACGACGAGACACCAACTCGCCCTATAATTCACCCCTCCACTTT.

The V call is TRBV27, the J call TRBJ2-1; 8 bases are a match to TRBD2. Trimming removed 5 bases from V and 8 bases from J; junction bases left unmatched: 11. The CDR3 is 15 amino acids. CDR1 is MNHEY, CDR2 SMNVEV, per germline (reference sequence). As DNA, the CDR3 is TGTGCCAGCAGTCGTTACCGACTAGCGTTGGATGAGCAGTTCTTC. This sequence encodes CASSRYRLALDEQFF.

In DNA, the CDR3 is TGTGCCAGCAGCCAAGATCGACTAGCGGTCGAGACCCAGTACTTC. It is translated as CASSQDRLAVETQYF. The V call is TRBV14, the J call TRBJ2-5, with 9 positions matching TRBD2. CDR1 and CDR2 from the germline V gene are SGHDN and FVKESK. The J segment lost 5 bases and the V segment lost 0 bases, leaving 4 bases of the junction unmatched. This CDR3 has 15 amino acids.

This chain links TRBV30 with TRBJ1-2, with a possible D match to TRBD1 (5 bases). This CDR3 contains 12 residues. With 2 bases removed from V and 10 bases from J, the gap between germline ends came to 14 bases. Germline V gene lookup returns CDR1 GTSNPN and CDR2 SVGIG (reference sequence). The CDR3 nucleotides are TGTGCCTGGAGTCTCCAGGGTAATTACTACACCTTC. Translated, it gives CAWSLQGNYYTF.